Following are 28 T cell receptor beta chains from one sample sequenced in a study of T cell responses to AZD1222 COVID-19 vaccine. Sequencing was performed with immunoSEQ multiplex PCR; in TCRdb, only in-frame clones are kept and a portion is missing. The table lists about 150,000 clones, roughly 86% of them singletons, with approximately 5% in the top ten. Specimen: peripheral blood, collected 28 days after the second AZD1222 dose. The receptor source for this set is an adult who received the AZD1222 COVID-19 vaccine.

This clone was seen once. V usage is TRBV2 and J usage is TRBJ1-1; D uncertain. The CDR3 is made up of 11 amino acids. The germline CDR1 and CDR2 sequences are SNHLY and FYNNEI. The V end was cut by 7 bases, the J end by 6 bases, with 9 bases between. The CDR3 bases are TGTGCCAGCATCGAAGCAGCTGAAGCTTTCTTT. This gives the protein CASIEAAEAFF.

The chain combines TRBV6-5 with TRBJ2-1; TRBD1 is a possible D gene (5 bases). This CDR3 is built from 12 residues. V was trimmed by 7 bases and J by 5 bases, leaving 9 bases between them. Per the germline V gene, CDR1 is MNHEY and CDR2 is SVGAGI. CDR3 protein: CASTGQDNEQFF. The CDR3 DNA follows: TGTGCCAGCACAGGGCAAGACAATGAGCAGTTCTTC.

The gene calls are TRBV18 and TRBJ1-5; 9 nucleotides match TRBD1. The CDR3 has 16 residues. With 4 bases clipped from V and 2 bases from J, the junction kept 6 bases outside the gene matches. The germline V gene has CDR1 KGHSH and CDR2 LQKENI. The CDR3: CASSRTGGGGNQPQHF. The DNA of the CDR3 is TGTGCCAGCTCACGCACAGGGGGCGGTGGCAATCAGCCCCAGCATTTT.

The gene calls are TRBV4-2 and TRBJ1-6; D is ambiguous. CDR3 length: 17 amino acids. V was shortened by 1 base and J by 0 bases, with 10 bases between the two germline ends. CDR1 LGHNA and CDR2 YNFKEQ come from the germline V gene. The CDR3 spells CASSQAGASSYNSPLHF. CDR3 nucleotide sequence: TGTGCCAGCAGCCAAGCAGGAGCTAGCTCCTATAATTCACCCCTCCACTTT.

This rearrangement joins TRBV3-1 (or the pseudogene TRBV3-2) to TRBJ1-4; no clear D. CDR1 is LGHDT and CDR2 is YNNKEL in the germline V gene (reference sequence). The CDR3 loop spans 15 amino acids. V lost 2 bases and J lost 10, with 17 bases in between. The CDR3, as DNA: TGTGCCAGCAGCCAAACTTGGAGGGCTGACGGAAAACTGTTTTTT. It yields the protein CASSQTWRADGKLFF.

This rearrangement joins TRBV3-1 (or the pseudogene TRBV3-2) to TRBJ1-5; D perhaps matches TRBD1 (5 bases). The germline V gene has CDR1 LGHDT and CDR2 YNNKEL (reference sequence). Trimming shortened V by 4 bases and J by 0 bases, and 10 bases separated the two germline ends. CDR3 length equals 15 residues. The CDR3 DNA reads TGTGCCAGCAGCCGAGACAGCAATAGCAATCAGCCCCAGCATTTT. It is translated as CASSRDSNSNQPQHF.

The rearrangement uses TRBV15 and TRBJ1-3; the D is unclear. The CDR3 is 14 residues long. Trimming stripped 1 base from V and 3 bases from J, with 7 bases between. CDR1 and CDR2 (germline): LNHNV, YYDKDF (reference sequence). CDR3 DNA sequence: TGTGCCACCAGCAGAGGCCCAGGTGGAAACACCATATATTTT. Its protein product is CATSRGPGGNTIYF.

This clone was seen once. The chain couples TRBV9 to TRBJ1-1; 7 nucleotides align to TRBD1. V lost 4 bases and J lost 1; bases outside the gene matches: 4. Germline V CDR1 and CDR2: SGDLS, YYNGEE. The CDR3 sequence is 14 residues long. As DNA, the CDR3 is TGTGCCAGCAGCACGGGGACAGCGAACACTGAAGCTTTCTTT. Its translation: CASSTGTANTEAFF.

This clone was seen just once. The V gene is TRBV18, the J gene TRBJ2-7; no clear D. The CDR3 is 12 residues long. The V gene's germline CDR1 is KGHSH and CDR2 LQKENI. Trimming shortened V by 3 bases and J by 3 bases, and 6 bases separated the two germline ends. CDR3 in DNA: TGTGCCAGCTCACCGGAGAGCTACGAGCAGTACTTC. This gives the protein CASSPESYEQYF.

This clone came up a few times. V is TRBV6-4 and J is TRBJ1-2, with D tentatively TRBD1 (5 bases). Germline CDR1 is MRHNA and CDR2 is SNTAGT. This CDR3 has 14 residues. V was shortened by 2 bases and J by 6 bases, with 13 bases between the two germline ends. CDR3 region: CASSDVPGRHGYTF. DNA for the CDR3: TGTGCCAGCAGTGACGTCCCAGGGAGACATGGCTACACCTTC.

J is TRBJ1-2 and V is TRBV10-3; 7 bases fit TRBD1. V dropped 0 bases and J dropped 5; count of bases not matched to a gene: 6. CDR1 and CDR2 from the germline V gene are ENHRY and SYGVKD. The CDR3 covers 15 residues. CDR3 DNA sequence: TGTGCCATCAGTGAGTCGCCAGGGGGGATATATGGCTACACCTTC. Translation: CAISESPGGIYGYTF.

This CDR3 is CASSAFSRDRGNAFF. CDR3 nucleotides: TGTGCCAGCAGTGCCTTCTCCCGGGACAGGGGGAATGCTTTCTTT. This chain links TRBV27 with TRBJ1-1, with TRBD1 matching over 11 bases. Trimming at V came to 5 bases and at J to 11 bases, leaving 13 bases not matched to a gene. There are 15 residues in the CDR3. Germline lookup yields CDR1 MNHEY and CDR2 SMNVEV (reference sequence).

This clone was picked up one time. The chain joins TRBV18 to TRBJ1-5, with 10 bases fitting TRBD1. This CDR3 has 15 amino acids. CDR1 and CDR2 from the germline V gene are KGHSH and LQKENI. The ends lost 4 bases at V and 3 bases at J; junction bases unmatched: 3. The CDR3 coding sequence is TGTGCCAGCTCACGCGGGACAGGGGACAATCAGCCCCAGCATTTT. Amino acids: CASSRGTGDNQPQHF.

This chain links TRBV7-8 with TRBJ2-3; TRBD2 aligns across 9 bases. V lost 1 base and J lost 3; bases outside the gene matches: 5. Germline assignment: CDR1 SGHVS and CDR2 FQNEAQ. This CDR3 has 16 amino acids. The CDR3 nucleotides are TGTGCCAGCAGCTTAGGGCGGGGGGGCCGAACAGATACGCAGTATTTT. Translated, it gives CASSLGRGGRTDTQYF.

This clone was seen a few times. The V gene is TRBV28, the J gene TRBJ2-1; 9 bases fit TRBD2. This CDR3 contains 14 residues. Germline loops: CDR1 MDHEN, CDR2 SYDVKM. With V trimmed by 7 bases and J by 4 bases, 5 bases remained unmatched. The CDR3 loop reads CASKMTSGYNEQFF. For the CDR3, the DNA is TGTGCCAGCAAAATGACTAGCGGTTACAATGAGCAGTTCTTC.

The J gene is TRBJ1-1, the V gene TRBV10-3, with D uncertain. This CDR3 region has 12 residues. Trimming shortened V by 2 bases and J by 7 bases, and 8 bases separated the two germline ends. Germline values: CDR1 ENHRY, CDR2 SYGVKD. The CDR3 region is CAISEGLNEAFF. The CDR3 DNA reads TGTGCCATCAGTGAGGGCCTAAATGAAGCTTTCTTT.

The genes are TRBV27 and TRBJ1-2; D not resolved. Trimming cost V 5 bases and J 8 bases, with 12 bases left between them. Germline V lookup: CDR1 MNHEY, CDR2 SMNVEV (reference sequence). The CDR3 sequence is 12 residues long. The CDR3 DNA reads TGTGCCAGCAGTCCCAGAGTCGGGGGCTACACCTTC. This encodes CASSPRVGGYTF.

The rearrangement joins TRBV18 to TRBJ1-6; no clear D. The CDR3 extends over 16 amino acids. V lost 3 bases to trimming and J lost 7 bases, with 16 bases between them. The germline V gene encodes CDR1 KGHSH and CDR2 LQKENI. The CDR3: CASSPTDPVINSPLHF. The CDR3 DNA sequence: TGTGCCAGCTCACCTACTGACCCGGTTATCAATTCACCCCTCCACTTT.

This clone was seen a few times. The V and J genes are TRBV19 and TRBJ2-7, with 8 bases aligning to TRBD2. The CDR3 is 15 residues long. V lost 3 bases and J lost 0; bases outside the gene matches: 4. Germline values: CDR1 LNHDA, CDR2 SQIVND (reference sequence). The CDR3 bases are TGTGCCAGTAGTATTTCCAGCGGGAGCTCCTACGAGCAGTACTTC. This sequence encodes CASSISSGSSYEQYF. Full variable domain (missing parts from reference TRBV19 and TRBJ2-7): DGGITQSPKYLFRKEGQNVTLSCEQNLNHDAMYWYRQDPGQGLRLIYYSQIVNDFQKGDIAEGYSVSREKKESFPLTVTSAQKNPTAFYLCASSISSGSSYEQYFGPGTRLTVT.

The CDR3 DNA is TGTGCCAGCAGAGATACTAACTCGGGAGGCTACACCTTC. This encodes CASRDTNSGGYTF. V and J are TRBV6-5 and TRBJ1-2; D gene unclear. From germline, CDR1 is MNHEY and CDR2 SVGAGI. Trimming left V 6 bases short and J 8 bases short, with 16 bases between. This CDR3 is 13 amino acids long.

The chain carries TRBV30 and TRBJ1-1; D not certain. CDR1 is GTSNPN and CDR2 is SVGIG in the germline V gene (reference sequence). The V end lost 1 base, the J end lost 8 bases, and 5 bases lay between the germline ends. This CDR3 has 10 residues. CDR3 nucleotide sequence: TGTGCCTGGAGTGGGGTGGAAGCTTTCTTT. The encoded protein is CAWSGVEAFF.

This clone has only a few counts. The CDR3: CASSYSRQGDGYTF. CDR3 DNA: TGTGCCAGCAGTTACTCGAGGCAGGGAGACGGCTACACCTTC. The rearrangement joins TRBV6-6 to TRBJ1-2, with a weak D call TRBD1 (5 bases). The CDR3 length is 14 residues. Deletions cut 0 bases from V and 8 bases from J, with 13 bases between. Germline V gene data show CDR1 as MNHNY and CDR2 as SVGAGI (reference sequence).

Only one count was recorded for this clone. J is TRBJ2-5 and V is TRBV6-5; a weak D match, TRBD2 (6 bases). Looked up from germline, CDR1 is MNHEY and CDR2 is SVGAGI. This CDR3 spans 14 amino acids. The germline V and J ends were trimmed by 6 bases and 5 bases, with 16 bases remaining between them. Here the CDR3 reads CASRGLSEGETQYF. CDR3 DNA sequence: TGTGCCAGCAGGGGACTTAGCGAGGGTGAGACCCAGTACTTC.

The chain employs TRBV10-1 and TRBJ2-2; no definite D call. CDR1 is WNHNN and CDR2 is SYGVQD in the germline V gene (reference sequence). CDR3 length: 14 residues. V was pared by 5 bases and J by 9 bases, with 16 bases between. CDR3 amino acids: CASSPGPTRRELFF. The CDR3 coding sequence is TGCGCCAGCAGTCCCGGCCCCACTCGTAGGGAGCTGTTTTTT.

The chain recombines TRBV28 with TRBJ2-7; 8 bases agree with TRBD1. The V and J ends lost 6 bases and 4 bases, in that order; junction bases with no gene match: 11. Germline V CDR1 and CDR2: MDHEN, SYDVKM. The CDR3 covers 15 residues. CDR3 sequence (DNA): TGTGCCAGCAGATGGTGGCAGGGGGCGGGGTACGAGCAGTACTTC. Protein sequence: CASRWWQGAGYEQYF.

V is TRBV7-9 and J is TRBJ1-1; D gene unclear. CDR3 size: 15 residues. The germline V gene has CDR1 SEHNR and CDR2 FQNEAQ (reference sequence). Trimming pared 1 base from V and 4 bases from J, leaving 13 bases between. For the CDR3, the DNA is TGTGCCAGCAGCTTAGTGCTGGGGAGTGGCACTGAAGCTTTCTTT. It is translated as CASSLVLGSGTEAFF.

The chain employs TRBV5-1 and TRBJ2-7; a possible D gene is TRBD2 (5 bases). V dropped 4 bases and J dropped 0 bases, with 14 bases sitting between them. The CDR3 extends over 15 amino acids. Germline CDR1 SGHRS, CDR2 YFSETQ. The CDR3 loop is CASSPGGSDSYEQYF. The CDR3 coding sequence is TGCGCCAGCAGCCCCGGAGGTAGCGACTCCTACGAGCAGTACTTC.

V is TRBV7-6 and J is TRBJ1-4, with D unresolved. In germline, CDR1 is SGHVS, CDR2 FNYEAQ. The CDR3 length is 16 residues. Trimming left V 1 base short and J 5 bases short, with 14 bases between. In nucleotides, the CDR3 is TGTGCCAGCAGCTTAGAGGTCGGTGGACCAAATGAAAAACTGTTTTTT. This sequence encodes CASSLEVGGPNEKLFF.